The clone carrying this T cell receptor beta chain was seen many times. What it binds is unknown. A process of 5'RACE template switching, which added a universal primer site and UMIs, was used to make TCR cDNA. TCRdb ran MiXCR on the 5' RACE reads and lists one entry per CDR3 protein. The table has approximately 110,000 distinct CDR3 sequences, roughly 8.9% seen once. This entry is derived from a study of T cells after yellow fever vaccination. Study-wide context: Preparation used SMART-Seq v4 Ultra Low Input for the low-cell-number fractions. Study findings and constraints: Clonotype sharing between CD4 and CD8 compartments was small. Subsequent booster samples again held most clones from primary vaccination (96% CD4, 85% to 90% CD8).

This receptor was taken from a man in his thirties or forties who received the YFV17D yellow fever vaccine. The material sequenced was CD8+ T cells sorted from PBMCs, taken 45 days after the yellow fever booster vaccination.

This CDR3 reads CASGYGPYEQYF. The CDR3 bases are TGTGCTAGTGGTTATGGGCCCTACGAGCAGTACTTC. The rearrangement joins TRBV12-5 to TRBJ2-7; D remains ambiguous. This CDR3 contains 12 residues. CDR1 is LGHNT, CDR2 FRNRAP, per germline. V lost 4 bases and J lost 2, with 6 bases in between.